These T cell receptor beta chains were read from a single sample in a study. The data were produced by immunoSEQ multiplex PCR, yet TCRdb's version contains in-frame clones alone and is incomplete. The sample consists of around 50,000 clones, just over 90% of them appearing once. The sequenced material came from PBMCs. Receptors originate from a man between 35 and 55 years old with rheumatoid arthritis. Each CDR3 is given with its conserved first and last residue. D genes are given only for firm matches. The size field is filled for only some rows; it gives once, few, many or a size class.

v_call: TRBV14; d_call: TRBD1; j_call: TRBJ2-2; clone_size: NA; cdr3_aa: CASSQDWDRLNTGELFF; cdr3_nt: TGTGCCAGCAGCCAAGACTGGGACAGGTTGAACACCGGGGAGCTGTTTTTT
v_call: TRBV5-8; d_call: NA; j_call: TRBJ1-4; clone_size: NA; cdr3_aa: CASSLNEGVEKLFF; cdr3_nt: TGTGCCAGCAGCTTAAATGAAGGGGTTGAAAAACTGTTTTTT
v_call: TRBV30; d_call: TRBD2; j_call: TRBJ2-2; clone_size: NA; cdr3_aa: CASRRVAGPTGELFF; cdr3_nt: TGTGCCTCCCGAAGGGTAGCGGGACCCACCGGGGAGCTGTTTTTT
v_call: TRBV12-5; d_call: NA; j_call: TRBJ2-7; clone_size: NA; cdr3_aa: CASARQSSYEQYF; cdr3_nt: TGTGCTAGTGCCCGACAGAGCTCCTACGAGCAGTACTTC
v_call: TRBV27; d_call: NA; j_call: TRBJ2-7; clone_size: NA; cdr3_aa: CASTPLGQGPYEQYF; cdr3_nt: TGTGCCAGCACCCCCCTGGGGCAGGGACCCTACGAGCAGTACTTC
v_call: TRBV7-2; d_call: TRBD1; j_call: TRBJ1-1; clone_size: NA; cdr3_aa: CASSRWKTGLYTEAFF; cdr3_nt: TGTGCCAGCAGCCGGTGGAAGACAGGGCTTTACACTGAAGCTTTCTTT
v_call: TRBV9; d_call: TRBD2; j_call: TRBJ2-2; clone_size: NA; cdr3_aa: CASSVGGRNTGELFF; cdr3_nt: TGTGCCAGCAGCGTCGGGGGGAGAAACACCGGGGAGCTGTTTTTT
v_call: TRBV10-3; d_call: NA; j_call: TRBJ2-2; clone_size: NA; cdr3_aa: CAISGADGNTGELFF; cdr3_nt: TGTGCCATCAGTGGGGCGGACGGAAACACCGGGGAGCTGTTTTTT
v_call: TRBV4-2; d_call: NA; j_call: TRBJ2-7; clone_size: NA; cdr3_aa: CASSQEGDSYEQYF; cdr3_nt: TGTGCCAGCAGCCAAGAGGGCGACTCCTACGAGCAGTACTTC
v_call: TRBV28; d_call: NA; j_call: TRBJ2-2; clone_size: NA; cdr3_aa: CASSLKFDTGELFF; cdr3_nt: TGTGCCAGCAGTTTAAAGTTCGACACCGGGGAGCTGTTTTTT
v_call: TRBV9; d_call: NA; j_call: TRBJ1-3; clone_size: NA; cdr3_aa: CASSPTGPGNTIYF; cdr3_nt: TGTGCCAGCAGCCCCACAGGGCCTGGAAACACCATATATTTT
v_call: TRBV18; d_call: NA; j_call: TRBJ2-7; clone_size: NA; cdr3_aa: CASSSSGYEQYF; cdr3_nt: TGTGCCAGCTCATCGAGCGGCTACGAGCAGTACTTC
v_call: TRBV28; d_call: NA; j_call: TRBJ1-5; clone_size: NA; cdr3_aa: CASSLLEGSNQPQHF; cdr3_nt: TGTGCCAGCAGCCTACTCGAAGGGAGCAATCAGCCCCAGCATTTT
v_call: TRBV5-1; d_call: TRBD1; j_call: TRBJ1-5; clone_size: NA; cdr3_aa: CASSFGQGAPQHF; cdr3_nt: TGCGCCAGCAGCTTCGGACAGGGTGCGCCCCAGCATTTT
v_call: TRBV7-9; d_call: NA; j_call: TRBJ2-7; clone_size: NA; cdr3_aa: CASSSGLGSYEQYF; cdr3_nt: TGTGCCAGCAGCTCCGGCTTGGGTTCCTACGAGCAGTACTTC
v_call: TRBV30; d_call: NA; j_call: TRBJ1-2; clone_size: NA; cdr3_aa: CAYYGDGYTF; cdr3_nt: TGTGCCTATTATGGCGATGGCTACACCTTC
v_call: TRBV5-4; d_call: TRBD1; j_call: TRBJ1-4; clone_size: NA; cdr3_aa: CASSPGQGANEKLFF; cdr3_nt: TGTGCCAGCAGCCCGGGACAGGGAGCTAATGAAAAACTGTTTTTT
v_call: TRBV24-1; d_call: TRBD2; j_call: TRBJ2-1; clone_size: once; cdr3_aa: CATSDRWEGVGEQFF; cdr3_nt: TGTGCCACCAGTGATCGATGGGAGGGCGTCGGGGAGCAGTTCTTC
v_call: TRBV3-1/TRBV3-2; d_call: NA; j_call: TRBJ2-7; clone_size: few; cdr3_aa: CASSQDQAGDEQYF; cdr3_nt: TGTGCCAGCAGCCAAGATCAGGCAGGGGACGAGCAGTACTTC
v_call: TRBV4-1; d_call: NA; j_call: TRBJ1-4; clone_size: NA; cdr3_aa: CASSQEGGAGVLATNEKLFF; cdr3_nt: TGCGCCAGCAGCCAAGAGGGGGGCGCGGGGGTTCTAGCAACTAATGAAAAACTGTTTTTT
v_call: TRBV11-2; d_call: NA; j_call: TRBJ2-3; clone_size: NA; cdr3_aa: CASSLEGGRTDTQYF; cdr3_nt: TGTGCCAGCAGCTTAGAAGGTGGGAGGACAGATACGCAGTATTTT
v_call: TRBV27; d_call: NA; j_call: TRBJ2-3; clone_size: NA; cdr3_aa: CASSDTDTQYF; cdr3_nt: TGTGCCAGCAGTGACACAGATACGCAGTATTTT
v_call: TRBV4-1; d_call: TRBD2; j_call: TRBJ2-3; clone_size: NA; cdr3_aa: CASSYSRLAGLRSTDTQYF; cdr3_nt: TGCGCCAGCAGCTACTCAAGACTAGCCGGATTAAGAAGCACAGATACGCAGTATTTT
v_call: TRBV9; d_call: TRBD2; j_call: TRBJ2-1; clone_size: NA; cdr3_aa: CASSSRRGDYNEQFF; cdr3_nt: TGTGCCAGCAGCTCTAGGCGGGGGGACTACAATGAGCAGTTCTTC
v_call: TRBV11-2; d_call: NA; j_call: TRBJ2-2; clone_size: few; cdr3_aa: CASSLYTGELFF; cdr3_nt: TGTGCCAGCAGTCTTTACACCGGGGAGCTGTTTTTT
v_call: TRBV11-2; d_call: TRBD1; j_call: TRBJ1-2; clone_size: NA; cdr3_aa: CASSFRQGTNYGYTF; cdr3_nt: TGTGCCAGCAGTTTTCGACAGGGGACTAACTATGGCTACACCTTC
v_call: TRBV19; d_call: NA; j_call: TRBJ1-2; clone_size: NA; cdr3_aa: CASSIEGFGGYTF; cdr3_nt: TGTGCCAGTAGTATAGAGGGTTTTGGTGGCTACACCTTC
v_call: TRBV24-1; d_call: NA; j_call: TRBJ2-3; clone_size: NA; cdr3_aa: CATSDAFSGYTDTQYF; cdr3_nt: TGTGCCACCAGTGATGCCTTCTCGGGCTACACAGATACGCAGTATTTT
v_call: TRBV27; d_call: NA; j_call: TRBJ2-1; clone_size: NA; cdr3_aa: CASGEGQAYNEQFF; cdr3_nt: TGTGCCAGCGGGGAGGGACAGGCGTACAATGAGCAGTTCTTC
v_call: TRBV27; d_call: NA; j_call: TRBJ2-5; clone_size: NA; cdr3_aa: CASSFSSGRVGETQYF; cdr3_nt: TGTGCCAGCAGTTTCTCTTCGGGCAGGGTGGGAGAGACCCAGTACTTC
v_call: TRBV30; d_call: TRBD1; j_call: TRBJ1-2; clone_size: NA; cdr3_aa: CAWSYGQDVYGYTF; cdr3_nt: TGTGCCTGGAGTTACGGACAGGACGTCTATGGCTACACCTTC
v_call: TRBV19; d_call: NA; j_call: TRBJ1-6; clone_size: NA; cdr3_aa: CASNRVNSPLHF; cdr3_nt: TGTGCCAGCAACAGGGTTAATTCACCCCTCCACTTT
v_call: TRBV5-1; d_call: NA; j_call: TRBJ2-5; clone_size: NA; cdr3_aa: CASSLATGGQETQYF; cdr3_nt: TGCGCCAGCAGCTTGGCGACAGGCGGACAAGAGACCCAGTACTTC
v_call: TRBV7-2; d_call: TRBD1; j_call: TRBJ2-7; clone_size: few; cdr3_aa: CASSWTGGLEQYF; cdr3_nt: TGTGCCAGCAGCTGGACAGGGGGTTTGGAGCAGTACTTC
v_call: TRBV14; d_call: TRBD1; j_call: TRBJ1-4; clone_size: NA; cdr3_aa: CASRRQGNGEKLFF; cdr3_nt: TGTGCCAGCAGACGACAGGGTAATGGTGAAAAACTGTTTTTT
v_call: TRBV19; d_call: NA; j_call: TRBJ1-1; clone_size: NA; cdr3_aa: CASSIRGARGEAFF; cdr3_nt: TGTGCCAGTAGTATACGGGGGGCGAGGGGTGAAGCTTTCTTT
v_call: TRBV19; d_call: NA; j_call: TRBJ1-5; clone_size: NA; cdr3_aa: CASSMGSRNQPQHF; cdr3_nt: TGTGCCAGTAGTATGGGCAGCCGGAATCAGCCCCAGCATTTT
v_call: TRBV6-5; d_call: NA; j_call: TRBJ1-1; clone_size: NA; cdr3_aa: CASSYGEDLNTEAFF; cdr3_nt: TGTGCCAGCAGTTACGGGGAGGACTTGAACACTGAAGCTTTCTTT
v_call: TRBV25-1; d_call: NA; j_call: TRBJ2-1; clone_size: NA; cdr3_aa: CASSAEGRVNEQFF; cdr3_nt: TGTGCCAGCAGTGCCGAGGGCAGGGTGAATGAGCAGTTCTTC
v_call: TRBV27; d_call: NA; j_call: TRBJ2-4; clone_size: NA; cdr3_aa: CASSHRDLAKNIQYF; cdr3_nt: TGTGCCAGCAGTCACCGGGACCTAGCCAAAAACATTCAGTACTTC
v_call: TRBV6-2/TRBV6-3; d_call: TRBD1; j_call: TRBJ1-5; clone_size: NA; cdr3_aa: CASSSGTGRNQPQHF; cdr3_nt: TGTGCCAGCAGTAGTGGGACAGGGAGGAATCAGCCCCAGCATTTT
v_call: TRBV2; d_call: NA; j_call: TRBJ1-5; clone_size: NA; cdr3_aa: CASNLRINQPQHF; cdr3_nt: TGTGCCAGCAATTTGAGGATCAATCAGCCCCAGCATTTT
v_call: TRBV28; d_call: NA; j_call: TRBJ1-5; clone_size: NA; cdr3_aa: CASTPQGYSNQPQHF; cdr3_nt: TGTGCCAGTACACCACAGGGCTATAGCAATCAGCCCCAGCATTTT
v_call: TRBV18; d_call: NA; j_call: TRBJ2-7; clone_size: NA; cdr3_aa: CASSPNGLESEQYF; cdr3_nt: TGTGCCAGCTCACCAAACGGGCTCGAATCTGAGCAGTACTTC
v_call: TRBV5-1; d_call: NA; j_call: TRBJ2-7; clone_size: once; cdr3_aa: CASSLTGAYEQYF; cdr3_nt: TGCGCCAGCAGCCTCACGGGGGCCTACGAGCAGTACTTC
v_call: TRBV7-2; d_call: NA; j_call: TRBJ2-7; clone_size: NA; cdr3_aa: CASSLGGASYEQYF; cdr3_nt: TGTGCCAGCAGCTTAGGAGGGGCCTCCTACGAGCAGTACTTC